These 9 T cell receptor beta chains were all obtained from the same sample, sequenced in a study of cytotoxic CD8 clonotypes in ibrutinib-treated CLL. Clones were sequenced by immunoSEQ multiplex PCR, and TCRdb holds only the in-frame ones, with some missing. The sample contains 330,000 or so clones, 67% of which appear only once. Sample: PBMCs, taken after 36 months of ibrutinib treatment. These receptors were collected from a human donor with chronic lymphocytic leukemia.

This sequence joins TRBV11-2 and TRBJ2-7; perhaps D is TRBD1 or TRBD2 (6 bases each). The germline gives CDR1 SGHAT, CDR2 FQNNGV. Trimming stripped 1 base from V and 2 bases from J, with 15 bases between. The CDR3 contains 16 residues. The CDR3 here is CASSLGLRDTAYEQYF. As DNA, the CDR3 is TGTGCCAGCAGCTTAGGCCTGCGGGACACCGCCTACGAGCAGTACTTC.

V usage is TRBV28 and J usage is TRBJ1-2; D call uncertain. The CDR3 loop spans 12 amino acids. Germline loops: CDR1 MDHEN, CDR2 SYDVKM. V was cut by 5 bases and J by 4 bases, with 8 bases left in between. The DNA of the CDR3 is TGTGCCAGCAGTCGGATTCTCTATGGCTACACCTTC. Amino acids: CASSRILYGYTF.

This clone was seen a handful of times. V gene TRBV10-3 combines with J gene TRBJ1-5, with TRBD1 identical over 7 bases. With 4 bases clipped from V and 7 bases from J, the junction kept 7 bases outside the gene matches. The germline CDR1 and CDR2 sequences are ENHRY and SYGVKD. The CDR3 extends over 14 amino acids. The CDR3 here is CAISAGGGGQPQHF. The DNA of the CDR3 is TGTGCCATCAGTGCTGGGGGAGGGGGCCAGCCCCAGCATTTT.

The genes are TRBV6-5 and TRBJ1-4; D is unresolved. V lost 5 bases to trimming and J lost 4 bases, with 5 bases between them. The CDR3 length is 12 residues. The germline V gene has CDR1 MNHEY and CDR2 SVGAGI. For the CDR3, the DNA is TGTGCCAGCAGTAGGAATAATGAAAAACTGTTTTTT. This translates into CASSRNNEKLFF.

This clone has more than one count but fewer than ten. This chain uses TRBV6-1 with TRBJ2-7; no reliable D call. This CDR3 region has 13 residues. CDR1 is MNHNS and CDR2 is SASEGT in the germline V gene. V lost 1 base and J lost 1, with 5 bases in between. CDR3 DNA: TGTGCCAGCAGTGAAGGCAGGTCCTACGAGCAGTACTTC. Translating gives CASSEGRSYEQYF.

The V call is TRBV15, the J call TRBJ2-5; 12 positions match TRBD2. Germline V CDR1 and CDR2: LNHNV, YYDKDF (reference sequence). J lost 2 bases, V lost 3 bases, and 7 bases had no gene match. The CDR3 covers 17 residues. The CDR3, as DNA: TGTGCCACCAGCAGTCCCGGACTAGCGGGATGGCAAGAGACCCAGTACTTC. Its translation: CATSSPGLAGWQETQYF. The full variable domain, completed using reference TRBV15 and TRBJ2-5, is DAMVIQNPRYQVTQFGKPVTLSCSQTLNHNVMYWYQQKSSQAPKLLFHYYDKDFNNEADTPDNFQSRRPNTSFCFLDIRSPGLGDTAMYLCATSSPGLAGWQETQYFGPGTRLLVL.

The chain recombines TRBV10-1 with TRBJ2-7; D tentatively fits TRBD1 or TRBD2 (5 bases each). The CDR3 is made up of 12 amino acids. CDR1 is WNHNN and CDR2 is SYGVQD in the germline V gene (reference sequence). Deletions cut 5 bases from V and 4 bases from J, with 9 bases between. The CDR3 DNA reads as TGCGCCAGCAGTAGAGGGGCTTACGAGCAGTACTTC. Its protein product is CASSRGAYEQYF.

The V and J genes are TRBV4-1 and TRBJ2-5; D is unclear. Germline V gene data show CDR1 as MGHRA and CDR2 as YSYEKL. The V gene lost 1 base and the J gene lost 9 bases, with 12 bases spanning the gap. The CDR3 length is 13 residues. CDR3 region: CASSQGGSEAQYF. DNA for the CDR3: TGCGCCAGCAGCCAAGGTGGCAGTGAGGCCCAGTACTTC.

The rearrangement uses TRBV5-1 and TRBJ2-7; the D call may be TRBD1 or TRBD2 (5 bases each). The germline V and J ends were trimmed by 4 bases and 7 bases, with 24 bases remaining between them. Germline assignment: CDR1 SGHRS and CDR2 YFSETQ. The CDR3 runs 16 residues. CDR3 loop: CASSTATGARRVEQYF. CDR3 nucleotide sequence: TGCGCCAGCAGCACCGCTACAGGCGCGCGGCGGGTTGAGCAGTACTTC.